The 23 T cell receptor beta chains below all came from one sample that was sequenced in a study of T cell changes during pregnancy in multiple sclerosis. Clones were sequenced by immunoSEQ multiplex PCR, and TCRdb holds only the in-frame ones, with some missing. The sample gives approximately 28,000 clones, about 91% of which show up once; roughly 5% is in the top ten. Here the sequenced sample was peripheral blood, taken in the first trimester of pregnancy. The receptors here all came from a female donor in good health, enrolled as a control in a pregnancy study.

This chain connects TRBV4-1 to TRBJ1-1, with 8 bases that match TRBD1. Looked up from germline, CDR1 is MGHRA and CDR2 is YSYEKL. J lost 11 bases, V lost 5 bases, and 10 bases had no gene match. The length of the CDR3 is 13 residues. Here the CDR3 reads CASSGPGGAKAFF. The CDR3 DNA reads as TGCGCCAGCAGCGGACCAGGGGGCGCCAAGGCTTTCTTT.

V is TRBV7-8 and J is TRBJ2-7; 7 positions match TRBD1. This CDR3 is 13 amino acids long. Germline trimming cut 5 bases from V and 4 bases from J; bases unmatched to any gene: 5. Germline V lookup: CDR1 SGHVS, CDR2 FQNEAQ. DNA of the CDR3: TGTGCCAGCAGCCGGGACAGCTATTACGAGCAGTACTTC. Translation: CASSRDSYYEQYF.

This chain joins TRBV19 and TRBJ2-5, with 9 bases identical to TRBD1. The V gene's germline CDR1 is LNHDA and CDR2 SQIVND (reference sequence). With V trimmed by 6 bases and J by 3 bases, 8 bases remained unmatched. The CDR3 is 15 amino acids. As DNA, the CDR3 is TGTGCCAGTAGCCTACAGGGGGCGGGCAAAGAGACCCAGTACTTC. It yields the protein CASSLQGAGKETQYF.

V usage is TRBV6-5 and J usage is TRBJ2-7; possibly TRBD2 for D (5 bases). The V end was cut by 6 bases, the J end by 3 bases, with 18 bases between. From germline, CDR1 is MNHEY and CDR2 SVGAGI. The CDR3 totals 15 residues. The CDR3 loop is CASRGVGGSGYEQYF. The CDR3 nucleotides are TGTGCCAGCAGAGGCGTAGGCGGGTCGGGCTACGAGCAGTACTTC.

The chain combines TRBV14 with TRBJ2-7; 8 bases line up with TRBD1. This CDR3 is 13 amino acids long. Germline trimming cut 4 bases from V and 2 bases from J; bases unmatched to any gene: 1. CDR1 SGHDN and CDR2 FVKESK come from the germline V gene. The CDR3 nucleotides read TGTGCCAGCAGCCCGGGACAGGCCTACGAGCAGTACTTC. Its protein is CASSPGQAYEQYF.

The rearrangement uses TRBV6-6 and TRBJ2-3; perhaps TRBD2 as D (6 bases). From germline, CDR1 is MNHNY and CDR2 SVGAGI (reference sequence). V shed 6 bases and J shed 5 bases, with 21 bases lying between them. The length of the CDR3 is 16 residues. DNA for the CDR3: TGTGCCAGCAGCTCCCGGTTACGCGGGGCCGGAGATACGCAGTATTTT. This gives the protein CASSSRLRGAGDTQYF.

The CDR3 protein is CASSQHQGARRNTEAFF. In nucleotides, the CDR3 is TGTGCCAGCAGTCAGCACCAGGGGGCGCGGAGGAACACTGAAGCTTTCTTT. The chain recombines TRBV27 with TRBJ1-1; TRBD1 agrees at 8 bases. Per the germline V gene, CDR1 is MNHEY and CDR2 is SMNVEV (reference sequence). This CDR3 region has 17 residues. Germline trimming cut 5 bases from V and 1 base from J; bases unmatched to any gene: 12.

The genes are TRBV4-3 and TRBJ2-2; 11 bases align to TRBD2. Trimming at V came to 4 bases and at J to 6 bases, leaving 7 bases not matched to a gene. The germline V gene has CDR1 LGHNA and CDR2 YSLEER. This CDR3 spans 16 amino acids. CDR3 amino acids: CASSPSSSGGAGELFF. CDR3 nucleotides: TGCGCCAGCAGCCCGTCGAGTAGCGGGGGGGCCGGGGAGCTGTTTTTT.

V usage is TRBV2 and J usage is TRBJ2-7; 9 bases align to TRBD2. V shed 6 bases, J shed 4 bases, and the junction held 7 bases outside the gene matches. The germline V gene encodes CDR1 SNHLY and CDR2 FYNNEI. This CDR3 spans 14 amino acids. The CDR3 here is CASRPGTSLYEQYF. The DNA of the CDR3 is TGTGCCAGCAGACCCGGGACTAGCTTATACGAGCAGTACTTC.

The chain uses TRBV5-1 and TRBJ2-2; D possibly corresponds to TRBD2 (6 bases). The CDR3 runs 16 residues. V shed 4 bases and J shed 6 bases, with 19 bases lying between them. Germline loops: CDR1 SGHRS, CDR2 YFSETQ. CDR3 sequence reads: CASSGVGDPGAGELFF. As DNA, the CDR3 is TGCGCCAGCAGCGGCGTTGGGGACCCGGGGGCCGGGGAGCTGTTTTTT.

The V call is TRBV20-1, the J call TRBJ2-4, with 7 bases fitting TRBD1. The CDR3 has 11 residues. Germline assignment: CDR1 DFQATT and CDR2 SNEGSKA (reference sequence). With 7 bases clipped from V and 13 bases from J, the junction kept 10 bases outside the gene matches. CDR3 amino acids: CSGGDRAPQYF. Written as DNA, the CDR3 is TGCAGTGGAGGAGACAGGGCACCGCAGTACTTC.

The chain has TRBV7-8 and TRBJ2-1; the match to TRBD2 covers 12 bases. V lost 0 bases and J lost 10; bases outside the gene matches: 7. The CDR3 runs 16 residues. Germline V gives CDR1 SGHVS, CDR2 FQNEAQ. In nucleotides, the CDR3 is TGTGCCAGCAGCTTAGCTCTAGCGGGGGGGAGCAAGGAGCAGTTCTTC. This sequence encodes CASSLALAGGSKEQFF.

This sequence joins TRBV9 and TRBJ1-2; D call uncertain. Trimming removed 0 bases from V and 4 bases from J, with 16 bases in between. Germline CDR1 and CDR2: SGDLS and YYNGEE. CDR3 length equals 16 residues. CDR3 nucleotide sequence: TGTGCCAGCAGCGTAGCTGCGAGCGCAGCCCGCTATGGCTACACCTTC. It translates to CASSVAASAARYGYTF.

This clone has only one observation. V usage is TRBV9 and J usage is TRBJ2-2, with D perhaps TRBD2 (5 bases). The V gene's germline CDR1 is SGDLS and CDR2 YYNGEE. V lost 0 bases and J lost 5, with 11 bases in between. This CDR3 is built from 15 residues. The CDR3 sequence: CASSVAGLGTGELFF. DNA for the CDR3: TGTGCCAGCAGCGTAGCGGGATTAGGTACCGGGGAGCTGTTTTTT.

The rearrangement joins TRBV30 to TRBJ2-5; TRBD2 might be the D (5 bases). Germline CDR1 is GTSNPN and CDR2 is SVGIG (reference sequence). This CDR3 comprises 14 residues. The germline V and J ends were trimmed by 0 bases and 5 bases, with 13 bases remaining between them. The CDR3: CAWSVLAGGETQYF. The DNA for the CDR3 is TGTGCCTGGAGTGTACTGGCAGGCGGGGAGACCCAGTACTTC.

The genes are TRBV7-2 and TRBJ1-1; TRBD1 matches at 9 bases. CDR3 length: 15 amino acids. The V segment lost 1 base and the J segment 0 bases; nucleotides outside the gene matches: 0. The germline V gene encodes CDR1 SGHTA and CDR2 FQGNSA. The CDR3 here is CASSLGTGVNTEAFF. CDR3 DNA sequence: TGTGCCAGCAGCTTAGGGACAGGGGTGAACACTGAAGCTTTCTTT.

The chain links TRBV19 to TRBJ2-7; D is perhaps TRBD1 (5 bases). The V end lost 6 bases, the J end lost 2 bases, and 11 bases lay between the germline ends. Germline loops: CDR1 LNHDA, CDR2 SQIVND (reference sequence). CDR3 length: 13 amino acids. The CDR3 here is CASSTRVTYEQYF. The CDR3 nucleotides are TGTGCCAGTAGCACCAGGGTTACCTACGAGCAGTACTTC.

V is TRBV30 and J is TRBJ1-5, with D possibly being TRBD1 (6 bases). This CDR3 contains 14 residues. V was cut by 5 bases and J by 4 bases, with 15 bases left in between. The germline V gene has CDR1 GTSNPN and CDR2 SVGIG (reference sequence). CDR3 sequence reads: CAWDRDTENQPQHF. In DNA form, the CDR3 reads TGTGCCTGGGACCGGGACACTGAAAATCAGCCCCAGCATTTT.

This chain connects TRBV5-6 to TRBJ2-3, with 9 bases aligning to TRBD1. There are 17 residues in the CDR3. J was trimmed by 5 bases and V by 3 bases; bases with no gene match: 13. Germline V gene lookup returns CDR1 SGHDT and CDR2 YYEEEE. As DNA, the CDR3 is TGTGCCAGCAGCTCACGCGCCGGGACAGGGCATAGAGATACGCAGTATTTT. Amino acids: CASSSRAGTGHRDTQYF.

This chain connects TRBV27 to TRBJ2-3; 9 nucleotides align to TRBD1. The CDR3 runs 16 residues. CDR1 MNHEY and CDR2 SMNVEV come from the germline V gene (reference sequence). J was trimmed by 1 base and V by 4 bases; bases with no gene match: 6. CDR3 in amino acids: CASSSNRGLGTDTQYF. The CDR3 DNA reads as TGTGCCAGCAGTTCCAACAGGGGGCTCGGCACAGATACGCAGTATTTT.

The chain carries TRBV5-1 and TRBJ2-5, with TRBD1 as a possible D gene (6 bases). Germline V CDR1 and CDR2: SGHRS, YFSETQ. The CDR3 totals 17 residues. Trimming stripped 0 bases from V and 2 bases from J, with 17 bases between. Written as DNA, the CDR3 is TGCGCCAGCAGCTTGGATCCGGGACACACGCCTCAAGAGACCCAGTACTTC. It is translated as CASSLDPGHTPQETQYF. The entire variable domain, with the rest obtained from reference TRBV5-1 and TRBJ2-5, is as follows: KAGVTQTPRYLIKTRGQQVTLSCSPISGHRSVSWYQQTPGQGLQFLFEYFSETQRNKGNFPGRFSGRQFSNSRSEMNVSTLELGDSALYLCASSLDPGHTPQETQYFGPGTRLLVL.

This chain connects TRBV27 to TRBJ1-1; D perhaps matches TRBD1 (6 bases). The CDR3 spans 13 residues. Germline V CDR1 and CDR2: MNHEY, SMNVEV (reference sequence). Trimming took 3 bases from V and 8 from J, leaving 13 bases between them. The CDR3 protein is CASSFQGWGEAFF. CDR3 in DNA: TGTGCCAGCAGTTTTCAGGGGTGGGGGGAAGCTTTCTTT.

This sequence joins TRBV12-2 and TRBJ2-2; the table's D call of TRBD2 was not tested on the DNA. TRBV12-2 is described as a pseudogene. This CDR3 region has 17 residues. Here the CDR3 reads CASRWPFPGEGTGELFF. CDR3 in DNA: TGTGCAAGTCGCTGGCCCTTTCCGGGGGAGGGGACCGGGGAGCTGTTTTTT.